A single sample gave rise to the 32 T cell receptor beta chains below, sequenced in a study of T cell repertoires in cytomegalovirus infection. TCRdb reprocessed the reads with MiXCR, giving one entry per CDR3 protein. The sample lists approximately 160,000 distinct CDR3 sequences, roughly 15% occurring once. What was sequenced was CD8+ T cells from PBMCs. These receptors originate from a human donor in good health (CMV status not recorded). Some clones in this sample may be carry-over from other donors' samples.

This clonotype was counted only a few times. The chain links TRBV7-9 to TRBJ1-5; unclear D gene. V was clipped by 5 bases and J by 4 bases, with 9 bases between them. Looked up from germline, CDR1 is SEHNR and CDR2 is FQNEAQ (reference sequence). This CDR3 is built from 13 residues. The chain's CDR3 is CASSRVGNQPQHF. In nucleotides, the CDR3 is TGTGCCAGCAGCCGGGTTGGGAATCAGCCCCAGCATTTT. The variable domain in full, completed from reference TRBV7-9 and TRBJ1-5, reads DTGVSQNPRHKITKRGQNVTFRCDPISEHNRLYWYRQTLGQGPEFLTYFQNEAQLEKSRLLSDRFSAERPKGSFSTLEIQRTEQGDSAMYLCASSRVGNQPQHFGDGTRLSIL.

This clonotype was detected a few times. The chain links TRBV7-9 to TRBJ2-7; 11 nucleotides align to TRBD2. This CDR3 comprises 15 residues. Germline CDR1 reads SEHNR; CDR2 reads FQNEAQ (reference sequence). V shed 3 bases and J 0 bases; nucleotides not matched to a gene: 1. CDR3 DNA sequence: TGTGCCAGCAGCTTTACTAGCGGGGGCTCCTACGAGCAGTACTTC. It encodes CASSFTSGGSYEQYF.

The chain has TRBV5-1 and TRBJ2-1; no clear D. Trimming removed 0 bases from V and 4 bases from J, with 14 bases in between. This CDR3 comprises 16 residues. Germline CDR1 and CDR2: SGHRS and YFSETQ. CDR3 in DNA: TGCGCCAGCAGCTTGGACGGGCCTACGGCGTACAATGAGCAGTTCTTC. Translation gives CASSLDGPTAYNEQFF.

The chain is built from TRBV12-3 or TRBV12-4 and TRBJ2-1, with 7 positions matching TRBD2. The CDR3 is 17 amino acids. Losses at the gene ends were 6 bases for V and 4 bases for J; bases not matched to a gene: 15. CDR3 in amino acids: CASSPNRPAGPYNEQFF. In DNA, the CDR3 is TGTGCCAGCAGCCCTAATAGGCCAGCGGGACCATACAATGAGCAGTTCTTC.

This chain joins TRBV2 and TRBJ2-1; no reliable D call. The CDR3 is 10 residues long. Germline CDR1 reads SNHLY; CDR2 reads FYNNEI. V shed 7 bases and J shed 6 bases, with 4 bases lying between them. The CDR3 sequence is CASKGNEQFF. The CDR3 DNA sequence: TGTGCCAGCAAGGGCAATGAGCAGTTCTTC. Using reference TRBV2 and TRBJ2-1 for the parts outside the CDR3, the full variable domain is EPEVTQTPSHQVTQMGQEVILRCVPISNHLYFYWYRQILGQKVEFLVSFYNNEISEKSEIFDDQFSVERPDGSNFTLKIRSTKLEDSAMYFCASKGNEQFFGPGTRLTVL.

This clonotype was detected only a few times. Here the CDR3 reads CAIRGDGRAEKLFF. CDR3 bases: TGTGCCATCAGGGGGGACGGAAGGGCTGAAAAACTGTTTTTT. The chain is built from TRBV10-3 and TRBJ1-4; maybe TRBD1 (5 bases). Germline V gene data show CDR1 as ENHRY and CDR2 as SYGVKD. V was trimmed by 6 bases and J by 7 bases, leaving 15 bases between them. This CDR3 region has 14 residues.

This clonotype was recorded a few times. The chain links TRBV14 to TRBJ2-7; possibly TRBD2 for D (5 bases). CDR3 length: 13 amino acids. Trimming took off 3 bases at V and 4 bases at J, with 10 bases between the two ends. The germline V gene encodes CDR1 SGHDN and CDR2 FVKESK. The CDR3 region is CASSQKRTYEQYF. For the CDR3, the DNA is TGTGCCAGCAGCCAGAAAAGGACTTACGAGCAGTACTTC.

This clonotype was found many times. The CDR3 spells CASSGLPGKLFF. The CDR3 nucleotides are TGTGCCAGCAGCGGGCTCCCCGGAAAACTGTTTTTT. This chain uses TRBV7-9 with TRBJ1-4, with D unresolved. The length of the CDR3 is 12 residues. V was clipped by 5 bases and J by 10 bases, with 11 bases between them. The V gene's germline CDR1 is SEHNR and CDR2 FQNEAQ (reference sequence).

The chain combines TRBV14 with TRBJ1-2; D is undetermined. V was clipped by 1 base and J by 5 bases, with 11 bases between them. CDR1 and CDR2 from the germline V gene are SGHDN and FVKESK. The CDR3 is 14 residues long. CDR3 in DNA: TGTGCCAGCAGCCAAGTCGGGAAGACGTATGGCTACACCTTC. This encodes CASSQVGKTYGYTF.

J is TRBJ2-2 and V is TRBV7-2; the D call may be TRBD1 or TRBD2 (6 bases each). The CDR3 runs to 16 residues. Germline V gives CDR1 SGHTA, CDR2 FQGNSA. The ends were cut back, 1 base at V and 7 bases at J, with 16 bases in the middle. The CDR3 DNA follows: TGTGCCAGCAGCTTAGTGCGCCGGGGGCGCCACGGGGAGCTGTTTTTT. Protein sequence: CASSLVRRGRHGELFF. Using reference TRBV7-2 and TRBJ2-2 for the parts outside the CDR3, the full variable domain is GAGVSQSPSNKVTEKGKDVELRCDPISGHTALYWYRQSLGQGLEFLIYFQGNSAPDKSGLPSDRFSAERTGGSVSTLTIQRTQQEDSAVYLCASSLVRRGRHGELFFGEGSRLTVL.

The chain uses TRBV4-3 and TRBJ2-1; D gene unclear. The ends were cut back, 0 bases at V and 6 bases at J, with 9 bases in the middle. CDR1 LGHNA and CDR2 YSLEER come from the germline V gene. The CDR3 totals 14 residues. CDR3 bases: TGCGCCAGCAGCCAAGATTCGGACCCCAATGAGCAGTTCTTC. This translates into CASSQDSDPNEQFF.

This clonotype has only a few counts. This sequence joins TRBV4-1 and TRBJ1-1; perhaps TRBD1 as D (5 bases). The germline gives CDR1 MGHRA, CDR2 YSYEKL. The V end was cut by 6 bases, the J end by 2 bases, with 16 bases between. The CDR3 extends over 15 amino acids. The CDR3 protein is CASSLTGRDNTEAFF. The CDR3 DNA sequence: TGCGCCAGCAGTCTAACCGGACGGGACAACACTGAAGCTTTCTTT.

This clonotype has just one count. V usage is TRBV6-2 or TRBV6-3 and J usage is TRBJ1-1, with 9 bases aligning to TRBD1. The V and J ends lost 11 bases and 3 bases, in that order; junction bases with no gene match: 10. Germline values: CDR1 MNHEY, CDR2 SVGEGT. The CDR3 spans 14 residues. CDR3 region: CAVQRDREYTEAFF. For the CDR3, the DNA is TGTGCCGTCCAAAGGGACAGGGAGTACACTGAAGCTTTCTTT.

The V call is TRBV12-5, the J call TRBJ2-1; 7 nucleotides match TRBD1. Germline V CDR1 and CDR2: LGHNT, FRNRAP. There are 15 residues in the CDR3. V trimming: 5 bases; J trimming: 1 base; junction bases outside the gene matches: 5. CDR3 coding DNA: TGTGCTAGTGGTATAGGGGACAGTTCCTACAATGAGCAGTTCTTC. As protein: CASGIGDSSYNEQFF.

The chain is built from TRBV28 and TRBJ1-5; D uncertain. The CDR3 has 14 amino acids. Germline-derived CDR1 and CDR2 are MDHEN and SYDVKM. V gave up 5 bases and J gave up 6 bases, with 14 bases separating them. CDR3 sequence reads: CASSPRSRGQPQHF. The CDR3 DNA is TGTGCCAGCAGTCCCCGGTCTCGGGGTCAGCCCCAGCATTTT.

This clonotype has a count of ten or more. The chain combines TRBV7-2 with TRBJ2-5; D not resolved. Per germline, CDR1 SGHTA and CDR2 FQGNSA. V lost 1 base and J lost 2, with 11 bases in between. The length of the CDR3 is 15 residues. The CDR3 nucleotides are TGTGCCAGCAGCTTAGGATTCGGCTGGCAAGAGACCCAGTACTTC. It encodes CASSLGFGWQETQYF.

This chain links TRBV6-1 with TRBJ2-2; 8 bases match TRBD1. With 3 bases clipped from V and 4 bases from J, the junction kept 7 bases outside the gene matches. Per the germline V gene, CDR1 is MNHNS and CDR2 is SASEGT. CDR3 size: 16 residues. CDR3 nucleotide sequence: TGTGCCAGCAGTGAGGGACAGGACCCATTCACCGGGGAGCTGTTTTTT. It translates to CASSEGQDPFTGELFF.

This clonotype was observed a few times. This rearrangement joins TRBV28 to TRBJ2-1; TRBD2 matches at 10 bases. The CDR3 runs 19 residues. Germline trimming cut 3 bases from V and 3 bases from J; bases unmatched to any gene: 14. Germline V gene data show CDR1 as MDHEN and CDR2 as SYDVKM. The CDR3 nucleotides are TGTGCCAGCAGTTTTAGGGCTAGCGGGAGACGTTTCCTCTACAATGAGCAGTTCTTC. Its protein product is CASSFRASGRRFLYNEQFF.

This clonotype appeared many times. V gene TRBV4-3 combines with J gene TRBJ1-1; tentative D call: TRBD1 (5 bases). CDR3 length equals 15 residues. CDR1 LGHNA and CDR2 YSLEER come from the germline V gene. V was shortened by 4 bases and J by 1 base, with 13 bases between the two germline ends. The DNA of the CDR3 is TGCGCCAGCAGCCGAGGTGATCAGGGGAACACTGAAGCTTTCTTT. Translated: CASSRGDQGNTEAFF.

CDR3 sequence reads: CSVEGPQPQHF. The CDR3, as DNA: TGCAGCGTTGAAGGACCTCAGCCCCAGCATTTT. This chain connects TRBV29-1 to TRBJ1-5, with D hard to call. Germline V gene lookup returns CDR1 SQVTM and CDR2 ANQGSEA. The V end was cut by 1 base, the J end by 6 bases, with 4 bases between. This CDR3 region has 11 residues. Full variable domain (rest looked up from reference TRBV29-1 and TRBJ1-5): SAVISQKPSRDICQRGTSLTIQCQVDSQVTMMFWYRQQPGQSLTLIATANQGSEATYESGFVIDKFPISRPNLTFSTLTVSNMSPEDSSIYLCSVEGPQPQHFGDGTRLSIL.

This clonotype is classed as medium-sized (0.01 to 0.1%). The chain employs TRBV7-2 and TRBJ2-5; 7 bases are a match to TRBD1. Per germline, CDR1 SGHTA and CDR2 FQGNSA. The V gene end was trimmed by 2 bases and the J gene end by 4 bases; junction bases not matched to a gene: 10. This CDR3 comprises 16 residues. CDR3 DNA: TGTGCCAGCAGCTTAAACGCCGTGAGGGGGCGAGAGACCCAGTACTTC. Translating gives CASSLNAVRGRETQYF.

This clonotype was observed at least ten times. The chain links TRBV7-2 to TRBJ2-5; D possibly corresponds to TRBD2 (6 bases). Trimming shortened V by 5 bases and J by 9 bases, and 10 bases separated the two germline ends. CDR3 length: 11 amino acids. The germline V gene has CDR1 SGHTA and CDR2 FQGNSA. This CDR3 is CASSPGGAQYF. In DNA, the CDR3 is TGTGCCAGCAGCCCGGGCGGGGCCCAGTACTTC.

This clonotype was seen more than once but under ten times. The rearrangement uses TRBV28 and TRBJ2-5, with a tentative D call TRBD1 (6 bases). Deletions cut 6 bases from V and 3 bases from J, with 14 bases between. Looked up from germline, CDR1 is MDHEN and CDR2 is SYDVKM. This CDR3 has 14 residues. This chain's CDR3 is CASSPRGGKETQYF. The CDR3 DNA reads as TGTGCCAGCAGCCCGAGAGGGGGTAAAGAGACCCAGTACTTC.

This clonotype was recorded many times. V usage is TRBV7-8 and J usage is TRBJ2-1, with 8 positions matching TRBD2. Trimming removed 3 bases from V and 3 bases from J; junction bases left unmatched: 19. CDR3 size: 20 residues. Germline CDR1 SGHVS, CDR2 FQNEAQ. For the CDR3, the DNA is TGTGCCAGCAGCTTCTCGAGAGCGGTAGGGCTAGCGGGTTTCTACAATGAGCAGTTCTTC. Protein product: CASSFSRAVGLAGFYNEQFF.

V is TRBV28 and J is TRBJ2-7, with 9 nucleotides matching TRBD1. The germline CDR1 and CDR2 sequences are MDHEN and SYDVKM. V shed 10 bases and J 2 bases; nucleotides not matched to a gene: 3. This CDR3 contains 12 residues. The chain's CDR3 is CATGQGTYEQYF. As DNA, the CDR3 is TGTGCCACCGGACAGGGGACCTACGAGCAGTACTTC.

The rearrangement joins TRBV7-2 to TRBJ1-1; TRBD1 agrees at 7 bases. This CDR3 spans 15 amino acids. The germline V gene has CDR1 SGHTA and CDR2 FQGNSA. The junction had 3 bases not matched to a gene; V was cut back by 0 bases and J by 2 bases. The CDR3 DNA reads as TGTGCCAGCAGCTTAGCAGGGACAGCCAACACTGAAGCTTTCTTT. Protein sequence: CASSLAGTANTEAFF.

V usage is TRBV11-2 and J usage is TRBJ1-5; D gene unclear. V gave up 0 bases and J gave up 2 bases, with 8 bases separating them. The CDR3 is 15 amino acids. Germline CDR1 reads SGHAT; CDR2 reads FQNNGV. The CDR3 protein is CASSLDVGRNQPQHF. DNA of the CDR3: TGTGCCAGCAGCTTAGATGTGGGTCGCAATCAGCCCCAGCATTTT.

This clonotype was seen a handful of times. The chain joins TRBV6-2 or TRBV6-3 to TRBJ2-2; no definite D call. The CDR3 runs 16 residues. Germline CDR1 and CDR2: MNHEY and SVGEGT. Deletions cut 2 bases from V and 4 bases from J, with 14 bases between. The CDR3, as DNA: TGTGCCAGCAGTTACCCACCCTTCCGCAGCACCGGGGAGCTGTTTTTT. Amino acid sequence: CASSYPPFRSTGELFF.

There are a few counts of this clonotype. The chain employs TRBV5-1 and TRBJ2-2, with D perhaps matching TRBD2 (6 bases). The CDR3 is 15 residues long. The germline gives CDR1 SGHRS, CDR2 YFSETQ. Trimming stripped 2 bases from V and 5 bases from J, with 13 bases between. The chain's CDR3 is CASSLRVAGTGELFF. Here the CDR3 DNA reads TGCGCCAGCAGCTTAAGGGTTGCGGGAACCGGGGAGCTGTTTTTT.

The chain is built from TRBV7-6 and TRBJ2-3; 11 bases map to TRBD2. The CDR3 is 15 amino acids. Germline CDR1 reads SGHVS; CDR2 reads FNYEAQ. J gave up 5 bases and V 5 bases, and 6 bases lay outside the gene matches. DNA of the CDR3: TGTGCCAGCAGCCGAAAAGGACTAGCGGGAGATACGCAGTATTTT. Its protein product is CASSRKGLAGDTQYF.

Here the CDR3 reads CASSFTETGSRETQYF. CDR3 bases: TGTGCCAGCAGCTTCACAGAGACAGGGTCGAGGGAGACCCAGTACTTC. The chain joins TRBV7-9 to TRBJ2-5, with TRBD1 matching 7 bases. The CDR3 length is 16 residues. The trim removed 3 bases at V and 5 bases at J, leaving 12 bases unmatched. The germline V gene encodes CDR1 SEHNR and CDR2 FQNEAQ (reference sequence).

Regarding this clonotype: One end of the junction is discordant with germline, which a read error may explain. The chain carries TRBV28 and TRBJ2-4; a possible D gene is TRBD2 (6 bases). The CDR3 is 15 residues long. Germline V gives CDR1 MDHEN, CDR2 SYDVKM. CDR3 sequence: CASRFIREAKNSQYF. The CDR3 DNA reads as TGTGCCAGCAGATTCATCAGGGAGGCCAAAAACAGTCAGTACTTC.